This T cell receptor beta chain was captured in a study of technical replicates of blood from several donors. Germline V gives CDR1 SGHRS, CDR2 YFSETQ. Trimming cost V 3 bases and J 4 bases; bases outside gene matches: 9. The CDR3 is 15 residues long. The method was immunoSEQ multiplex PCR; TCRdb's version includes in-frame clones alone and lacks a portion of them. The sample records fewer than 70,000 clones, around nine tenths being singletons. The V call is TRBV5-1, the J call TRBJ1-2; 7 nucleotides align to TRBD1. This TCR was sampled from a human donor in good health. Some clones in this sample may be carry-over from other donors' samples. Sequencing was done on a sample of PBMCs. CDR3 sequence reads: CASSSGQPHSYGYTF. In DNA, the CDR3 is TGCGCCAGCAGCTCGGGACAGCCCCACAGCTATGGCTACACCTTC.